Following are 21 T cell receptor beta chains from one sample sequenced in a study of blood T cells in healthy people across ages (dated by TCRdb to 2014 to 2015). Libraries were made using 5' RACE. Sequencing relied on an Illumina HiSeq 2500. A second 7 to 11 cycle PCR used a sample-barcoded 5' primer and a J-beta primer mix. TCRdb applied fastp at Q25 and MiXCR to the public reads, then kept only in-frame beta chains. Rows are unified per CDR3 protein, each entry keeping the most common DNA and genes. In all, the sample holds 550,000 to 700,000 distinct CDR3 sequences, and roughly a quarter of those were seen once. The top ten constitute about a fifth of the sample. Sequencing was carried out using blood. All receptors derive from a woman aged 70-85 years in good health.

This clonotype appeared once. The chain joins TRBV7-2 to TRBJ1-1; a possible D gene is TRBD1 (5 bases). V gave up 2 bases and J gave up 6 bases, with 13 bases separating them. Looked up from germline, CDR1 is SGHTA and CDR2 is FQGNSA. The CDR3 extends over 14 amino acids. Written as DNA, the CDR3 is TGTGCCAGCAGCTTACAGGGCGTGGATTCTGAAGCTTTCTTT. Amino acid sequence: CASSLQGVDSEAFF. The variable domain in full, completed from reference TRBV7-2 and TRBJ1-1, reads GAGVSQSPSNKVTEKGKDVELRCDPISGHTALYWYRQSLGQGLEFLIYFQGNSAPDKSGLPSDRFSAERTGGSVSTLTIQRTQQEDSAVYLCASSLQGVDSEAFFGQGTRLTVV.

This sequence joins TRBV7-2 and TRBJ2-3; 8 bases map to TRBD2. From germline, CDR1 is SGHTA and CDR2 FQGNSA. The J segment lost 5 bases and the V segment lost 5 bases, leaving 12 bases of the junction unmatched. The CDR3 is 16 residues long. CDR3 residues: CASSSRLAGGGDTQYF. CDR3 in DNA: TGTGCCAGCAGCAGCCGCCTGGCGGGGGGTGGAGATACGCAGTATTTT. The entire variable domain, with the rest obtained from reference TRBV7-2 and TRBJ2-3, is as follows: GAGVSQSPSNKVTEKGKDVELRCDPISGHTALYWYRQSLGQGLEFLIYFQGNSAPDKSGLPSDRFSAERTGGSVSTLTIQRTQQEDSAVYLCASSSRLAGGGDTQYFGPGTRLTVL.

Notes on this clonotype: One end of the junction is discordant with germline, which a read error may explain. The chain carries TRBV7-8 and TRBJ1-4, with D possibly matching TRBD1 (5 bases). The CDR3 runs 15 residues. The germline V gene encodes CDR1 SGHVS and CDR2 FQNEAQ. This chain's CDR3 is CASSSSGTRGEKPFF. The CDR3 DNA reads as TGTGCCAGCAGCTCCTCCGGGACGAGAGGTGAAAAACCGTTTTTT.

The J gene is TRBJ2-1, the V gene TRBV10-3; maybe TRBD2 (6 bases). Deletions cut 5 bases from V and 6 bases from J, with 17 bases between. The CDR3 length is 15 residues. Germline V gene data show CDR1 as ENHRY and CDR2 as SYGVKD. DNA for the CDR3: TGTGCCATCAGTTACTCGGGACTTTCACCCAATGAGCAGTTCTTC. Its translation is CAISYSGLSPNEQFF.

The chain employs TRBV20-1 and TRBJ2-5, with TRBD2 matching 10 bases. The CDR3 has 13 amino acids. V gave up 6 bases and J gave up 2 bases; unmatched junction bases: 3. From germline, CDR1 is DFQATT and CDR2 SNEGSKA (reference sequence). CDR3 region: CSAKAGGQETQYF. The CDR3 DNA reads as TGCAGTGCAAAAGCGGGGGGGCAAGAGACCCAGTACTTC.

The chain carries TRBV29-1 and TRBJ2-7; possible D gene TRBD1, 5 bases. CDR1 is SQVTM and CDR2 is ANQGSEA in the germline V gene. The CDR3 consists of 14 residues. The V end was cut by 4 bases, the J end by 6 bases, with 19 bases between. This chain's CDR3 is CSVGAAFAGREQYF. The CDR3, as DNA: TGCAGCGTTGGGGCCGCTTTTGCAGGGCGCGAGCAGTACTTC.

In its sample, this clonotype was seen a few times. The V gene is TRBV3-1, the J gene TRBJ2-1; 11 bases line up with TRBD2. From germline, CDR1 is LGHDT and CDR2 YNNKEL (reference sequence). This CDR3 comprises 16 residues. With V trimmed by 4 bases and J by 8 bases, 10 bases remained unmatched. CDR3 loop: CASSLSGGASKHEQFF. CDR3 bases: TGTGCCAGCAGCCTTAGCGGGGGGGCCTCTAAGCATGAGCAGTTCTTC.

This clonotype appeared a few times. The V and J genes are TRBV4-1 and TRBJ2-4; D gene ambiguous. Trimming pared 3 bases from V and 6 bases from J, leaving 15 bases between. Germline values: CDR1 MGHRA, CDR2 YSYEKL. The CDR3 is 15 residues long. CDR3 nucleotides: TGCGCCAGCAGCCAGGCGGAAATAGTAGGAAACATTCAGTACTTC. This sequence encodes CASSQAEIVGNIQYF.

This sequence joins TRBV29-1 and TRBJ2-3; D ambiguous. CDR1 and CDR2 from the germline V gene are SQVTM and ANQGSEA. Between the trimmed V and J ends, which lost 7 bases and 0 bases, there was a span of 17 bases. The CDR3 extends over 15 amino acids. The CDR3 loop reads CSALIPRSSTDTQYF. The DNA for the CDR3 is TGCAGCGCCCTAATCCCCCGATCTAGCACAGATACGCAGTATTTT.

The chain joins TRBV11-2 to TRBJ2-3; TRBD2 agrees at 9 bases. In germline, CDR1 is SGHAT, CDR2 FQNNGV. The CDR3 runs to 12 residues. V lost 5 bases, J lost 14 bases, and 8 bases stayed unmatched. The CDR3 DNA reads as TGTGCCAGCAGCCTCGTAGCGGGGGCGAGGTATTTT. Translation gives CASSLVAGARYF.

The CDR3 DNA is TGTGCCAGCAGCCAAGATGTGGTTGTCTATGGCTACACCTTC. Its protein is CASSQDVVVYGYTF. The chain links TRBV4-2 to TRBJ1-2; no clear D gene. There are 14 residues in the CDR3. The germline V and J ends were trimmed by 0 bases and 4 bases, with 9 bases remaining between them. Germline V gives CDR1 LGHNA, CDR2 YNFKEQ.

This clonotype has only a few counts. The chain combines TRBV9 with TRBJ2-2; TRBD2 matches 8 bases. With V trimmed by 2 bases and J by 7 bases, 10 bases remained unmatched. The CDR3 consists of 16 residues. Germline V CDR1 and CDR2: SGDLS, YYNGEE. The CDR3 coding sequence is TGTGCCAGCAGCGTCGGACTAGCCGGGGAAGGCGGGGAGCTGTTTTTT. It specifies CASSVGLAGEGGELFF.

The chain is built from TRBV12-3 or TRBV12-4 and TRBJ2-2, with D perhaps being TRBD1 or TRBD2 (7 bases each). The CDR3 sequence is 14 residues long. V was clipped by 6 bases and J by 5 bases, with 13 bases between them. The CDR3 protein is CASSSRGGTGELFF. The CDR3 DNA sequence: TGTGCCAGCAGCTCCAGGGGGGGGACCGGGGAGCTGTTTTTT.

V and J are TRBV12-3 or TRBV12-4 and TRBJ1-4; TRBD1 might be the D (6 bases). The V end lost 6 bases, the J end lost 4 bases, and 12 bases lay between the germline ends. The CDR3 is made up of 14 amino acids. CDR3 bases: TGTGCCAGCAGGGCGGGACAATTTAATGAAAAACTGTTTTTT. Protein sequence: CASRAGQFNEKLFF.

This clonotype was counted between two and nine times. This rearrangement joins TRBV5-1 to TRBJ1-1; TRBD1 aligns across 9 bases. Germline CDR1 and CDR2: SGHRS and YFSETQ. The CDR3 is 13 amino acids. The V and J ends lost 4 bases and 10 bases, in that order; junction bases with no gene match: 8. The CDR3 nucleotides are TGCGCCAGCAGCATATTACAGGGGGCTTTAGCTTTCTTT. It specifies CASSILQGALAFF.

The table lists this clonotype with a few counts. The chain couples TRBV6-4 to TRBJ2-5, with TRBD2 matching over 9 bases. Germline V gene data show CDR1 as MRHNA and CDR2 as SNTAGT. The CDR3 spans 15 residues. V lost 7 bases to trimming and J lost 4 bases; unmatched junction nucleotides: 10. The DNA for the CDR3 is TGTGCCAGCAAGGTTAGCGGGGGCTGGAGAGAGACCCAGTACTTC. It encodes CASKVSGGWRETQYF.

The V gene is TRBV6-2 or TRBV6-3, the J gene TRBJ2-5; D is undetermined. Germline assignment: CDR1 MNHEY and CDR2 SVGEGT. Trimming removed 5 bases from V and 5 bases from J, with 15 bases in between. This CDR3 comprises 14 residues. The DNA for the CDR3 is TGTGCCAGCAGTCACCGCTCCTTGGGTGAGACCCAGTACTTC. It yields the protein CASSHRSLGETQYF.

The chain is built from TRBV7-3 and TRBJ2-2, with D perhaps TRBD2 (6 bases). CDR1 SGHTA and CDR2 FQGTGA come from the germline V gene. V was shortened by 3 bases and J by 7 bases, with 6 bases between the two germline ends. CDR3 length: 12 amino acids. The CDR3 coding sequence is TGTGCCAGCAGCTTGCGGGACGGGGAGCTGTTTTTT. Translated: CASSLRDGELFF.

This clonotype has only one observation. The chain has TRBV5-1 and TRBJ2-5, with unresolved D. The CDR3 consists of 13 residues. CDR1 is SGHRS, CDR2 YFSETQ, per germline. V was cut by 4 bases and J by 1 base, with 8 bases left in between. CDR3 protein: CASSSDPQETQYF. Here the CDR3 DNA reads TGCGCCAGCAGCAGCGACCCCCAAGAGACCCAGTACTTC.

This clonotype was detected a few times. The V gene is TRBV20-1, the J gene TRBJ2-1; 8 nucleotides align to TRBD2. This CDR3 region has 11 residues. From germline, CDR1 is DFQATT and CDR2 SNEGSKA (reference sequence). The CDR3 loop reads CSGLAGHEQFF. Written as DNA, the CDR3 is TGCTCTGGGCTAGCGGGCCATGAGCAGTTCTTC.

V usage is TRBV29-1 and J usage is TRBJ2-7; D is possibly TRBD1 (6 bases). V lost 1 base and J lost 2, with 9 bases in between. This CDR3 is built from 13 residues. The germline CDR1 and CDR2 sequences are SQVTM and ANQGSEA. CDR3 nucleotides: TGCAGCGTTGAAGGGACAGATACCTACGAGCAGTACTTC. Translating gives CSVEGTDTYEQYF.